One T cell receptor (beta chain) is described in this entry. No antigen is known for it. TCRdb ran MiXCR on the 5' RACE reads and lists one entry per CDR3 protein. The profile covers 470,000 or so distinct CDR3 sequences, with roughly 26% appearing a single time and roughly 0.9% taken by the ten largest. Trimming left V 0 bases short and J 5 bases short, with 11 bases between. The CDR3 is 14 amino acids. In germline, CDR1 is DFQATT, CDR2 SNEGSKA (reference sequence). These data belong to a study of CD8 T cells in ankylosing spondylitis. General study points: In ankylosing spondylitis blood, a motif of fewer than 10 highly homologous TCR beta variants appeared characteristic.

This receptor was obtained from a male donor with ankylosing spondylitis. The sequenced sample consisted of blood, either unsorted or a sorted T cell fraction (not recorded which). The chain carries TRBV20-1 and TRBJ1-5; no firm D call. The CDR3 protein is CSARDFRSDQPQHF. The CDR3 nucleotides are TGCAGTGCTAGAGATTTTCGGTCAGATCAGCCCCAGCATTTT.